The 28 T cell receptor beta chains in this list originate from one sample, sequenced in a study of shared clonotypes between healthy human individuals. Using immunoSEQ multiplex PCR, the repertoire was profiled, and TCRdb retains in-frame clones only, with some absent. The table records millions of clones, 93% of them present only once. The naive CD8 subset, CD45RO-negative cells positively selected for CCR7, excluded terminally differentiated effector memory CD45RA+ cells. Sequences were obtained from naive CD8+ T cells from PBMCs. The receptors derive from a man between 18 and 35 years old in good health. Some clones in this sample may be carry-over from other donors' samples.

The rearrangement joins TRBV9 to TRBJ2-5; 9 bases agree with TRBD2. CDR3 size: 14 residues. Germline V gene data show CDR1 as SGDLS and CDR2 as YYNGEE. V was clipped by 4 bases and J by 7 bases; unmatched bases: 8. The CDR3 DNA reads TGTGCCAGCAGCCCCGATAGCGGGAGAGGGACCCAGTACTTC. Translated: CASSPDSGRGTQYF.

The genes are TRBV28 and TRBJ2-7; D remains ambiguous. CDR1 is MDHEN and CDR2 is SYDVKM in the germline V gene. V was shortened by 6 bases and J by 1 base, with 13 bases between the two germline ends. This CDR3 has 14 residues. CDR3 amino acids: CASRVGRRSYEQYF. DNA for the CDR3: TGTGCCAGCAGAGTAGGACGGAGATCCTACGAGCAGTACTTC.

The chain carries TRBV5-3 and TRBJ1-3, with a possible D match to TRBD1 (5 bases). TRBV5-3 carries the ORF label, with uncertain function. This CDR3 spans 16 amino acids. Trimming cost V 0 bases and J 0 bases, with 10 bases left between them. CDR3 nucleotide sequence: TGTGCCAGAAGCTTGGCCTTTAGGGGCTCTGGAAACACCATATATTTT. It encodes CARSLAFRGSGNTIYF.

This chain joins TRBV18 and TRBJ2-5; no firm D call. The CDR3 has 14 residues. Trimming shortened V by 2 bases and J by 4 bases, and 11 bases separated the two germline ends. From germline, CDR1 is KGHSH and CDR2 LQKENI. The CDR3 bases are TGTGCCAGCTCACCAGCTGAAGAGGTAGAGACCCAGTACTTC. Translated: CASSPAEEVETQYF.

This chain uses TRBV30 with TRBJ2-7; TRBD2 aligns across 7 bases. With 1 base clipped from V and 6 bases from J, the junction kept 6 bases outside the gene matches. From germline, CDR1 is GTSNPN and CDR2 SVGIG (reference sequence). CDR3 length: 13 residues. The CDR3 spells CAWSDGRWREQYF. CDR3 nucleotides: TGTGCCTGGAGTGACGGGAGGTGGCGCGAGCAGTACTTC.

This chain joins TRBV6-6 and TRBJ1-1, with a weak D call TRBD1 (5 bases). The V end lost 6 bases, the J end lost 2 bases, and 16 bases lay between the germline ends. CDR1 is MNHNY, CDR2 SVGAGI, per germline (reference sequence). There are 15 residues in the CDR3. As DNA, the CDR3 is TGTGCCAGCAGCCCCCTGGAGGGGCGAAACACTGAAGCTTTCTTT. Translation gives CASSPLEGRNTEAFF.

The V and J genes are TRBV7-8 and TRBJ1-5, with a tentative D call TRBD1 (5 bases). Trimming took off 5 bases at V and 2 bases at J, with 13 bases between the two ends. This CDR3 spans 15 amino acids. CDR1 SGHVS and CDR2 FQNEAQ come from the germline V gene. DNA for the CDR3: TGTGCCAGCAGCACCGACGGGGGGGGCAATCAGCCCCAGCATTTT. This sequence encodes CASSTDGGGNQPQHF. Full variable domain (outside the CDR3, taken from reference TRBV7-8 and TRBJ1-5): GAGVSQSPRYKVAKRGQDVALRCDPISGHVSLFWYQQALGQGPEFLTYFQNEAQLDKSGLPSDRFFAERPEGSVSTLKIQRTQQEDSAVYLCASSTDGGGNQPQHFGDGTRLSIL.

The chain combines TRBV27 with TRBJ2-7; the D gene could be TRBD1 or TRBD2 (5 bases each). CDR1 MNHEY and CDR2 SMNVEV come from the germline V gene (reference sequence). This CDR3 comprises 16 residues. Trimming stripped 7 bases from V and 1 base from J, with 20 bases between. The CDR3 here is CASTRIGTVSSYEQYF. DNA of the CDR3: TGTGCCAGCACTCGAATCGGGACCGTTAGTTCCTACGAGCAGTACTTC.

The rearrangement joins TRBV7-8 to TRBJ2-1; 7 nucleotides agree with TRBD2. V shed 0 bases, J shed 0 bases, and the junction held 8 bases outside the gene matches. The CDR3 is made up of 18 amino acids. The germline gives CDR1 SGHVS, CDR2 FQNEAQ. The CDR3 is CASSLALVGGSSYNEQFF. CDR3 in DNA: TGTGCCAGCAGCTTAGCCTTAGTAGGCGGGAGCTCCTACAATGAGCAGTTCTTC. Supplemented by reference TRBV7-8 and TRBJ2-1, the full variable domain reads GAGVSQSPRYKVAKRGQDVALRCDPISGHVSLFWYQQALGQGPEFLTYFQNEAQLDKSGLPSDRFFAERPEGSVSTLKIQRTQQEDSAVYLCASSLALVGGSSYNEQFFGPGTRLTVL.

This rearrangement joins TRBV7-9 to TRBJ2-7; D might be TRBD2 (5 bases). V was pared by 4 bases and J by 4 bases, with 14 bases between. This CDR3 contains 14 residues. Germline assignment: CDR1 SEHNR and CDR2 FQNEAQ (reference sequence). The chain's CDR3 is CASSSLRRVYEQYF. As DNA, the CDR3 is TGTGCCAGCAGCTCGCTTCGGCGGGTGTACGAGCAGTACTTC.

V usage is TRBV29-1 and J usage is TRBJ2-1; no clear D gene. Trimming left V 5 bases short and J 0 bases short, with 14 bases between. There are 15 residues in the CDR3. From germline, CDR1 is SQVTM and CDR2 ANQGSEA. The CDR3 here is CSVTSGASSYNEQFF. The CDR3 region has the DNA TGCAGCGTTACCTCAGGCGCGAGCTCCTACAATGAGCAGTTCTTC.

The chain has TRBV19 and TRBJ1-5; maybe TRBD1 (5 bases). The CDR3 totals 16 residues. From germline, CDR1 is LNHDA and CDR2 SQIVND (reference sequence). V was trimmed by 5 bases and J by 7 bases, leaving 21 bases between them. The CDR3 DNA follows: TGTGCCAGTAGTTGGGATGCCTGGGGACTAGAGCAGCCCCAGCATTTT. It specifies CASSWDAWGLEQPQHF.

The chain links TRBV11-2 to TRBJ2-7, with a weak D call TRBD2 (5 bases). The germline V gene encodes CDR1 SGHAT and CDR2 FQNNGV. V was shortened by 8 bases and J by 0 bases, with 14 bases between the two germline ends. The CDR3 has 14 residues. CDR3 DNA sequence: TGTGCCAGCGGCACTCCGGGGATCTCCTACGAGCAGTACTTC. It specifies CASGTPGISYEQYF.

The sample holds one count of this clone. The genes are TRBV27 and TRBJ2-3; D possibly corresponds to TRBD1 (5 bases). V lost 5 bases, J lost 7 bases, and 13 bases lay in between. The length of the CDR3 is 13 residues. Germline assignment: CDR1 MNHEY and CDR2 SMNVEV (reference sequence). CDR3 residues: CASSGRRENTQYF. The CDR3 DNA reads as TGTGCCAGCAGTGGTCGCAGGGAAAATACGCAGTATTTT.

This chain connects TRBV7-9 to TRBJ1-1; TRBD1 aligns across 8 bases. Germline trimming cut 4 bases from V and 1 base from J; bases unmatched to any gene: 8. The germline V gene encodes CDR1 SEHNR and CDR2 FQNEAQ (reference sequence). This CDR3 is built from 16 residues. CDR3 coding DNA: TGTGCCAGCAGCTCGACCAGGACAGGGCCGAACACTGAAGCTTTCTTT. It encodes CASSSTRTGPNTEAFF.

As for this clone: In the same sample, other DNA sequences code for this CDR3. The rearrangement uses TRBV6-5 and TRBJ1-2; D is ambiguous. This CDR3 has 14 residues. The germline V gene has CDR1 MNHEY and CDR2 SVGAGI. Trimming pared 0 bases from V and 6 bases from J, leaving 11 bases between. The CDR3: CASSYSEGSNGYTF. The CDR3 coding sequence is TGTGCCAGCAGTTACTCAGAGGGCTCCAATGGCTACACCTTC.

This chain connects TRBV29-1 to TRBJ2-7; tentative D call: TRBD1 (7 bases). V gave up 3 bases and J gave up 1 base, with 13 bases separating them. From germline, CDR1 is SQVTM and CDR2 ANQGSEA. The CDR3 loop spans 14 amino acids. The CDR3 nucleotides read TGCAGCGTTGACGTGACAGGGAGGTCCTACGAGCAGTACTTC. It is translated as CSVDVTGRSYEQYF.

CDR3 bases: TGTGCCAGCAGCTCTAAGGGGCAGATTAACTATGGCTACACCTTC. Translating gives CASSSKGQINYGYTF. This chain connects TRBV7-9 to TRBJ1-2; a possible D gene is TRBD1 (5 bases). Per the germline V gene, CDR1 is SEHNR and CDR2 is FQNEAQ (reference sequence). V shed 4 bases and J shed 1 base, with 13 bases lying between them. The CDR3 sequence is 15 residues long. The variable domain in full, completed from reference TRBV7-9 and TRBJ1-2, reads DTGVSQNPRHKITKRGQNVTFRCDPISEHNRLYWYRQTLGQGPEFLTYFQNEAQLEKSRLLSDRFSAERPKGSFSTLEIQRTEQGDSAMYLCASSSKGQINYGYTFGSGTRLTVV.

The chain recombines TRBV4-1 with TRBJ1-5; D perhaps matches TRBD1 (6 bases). This CDR3 is built from 16 residues. Germline V gene lookup returns CDR1 MGHRA and CDR2 YSYEKL. The V end was cut by 3 bases, the J end by 3 bases, with 15 bases between. CDR3 DNA sequence: TGCGCCAGCAGCCATGAAGACAGGAGTACCAATCAGCCCCAGCATTTT. Protein product: CASSHEDRSTNQPQHF.

This clone was detected only once. Other DNA sequences in the same sample also yield this CDR3. The chain links TRBV28 to TRBJ2-1; D call uncertain. The CDR3 loop spans 15 amino acids. CDR1 is MDHEN and CDR2 is SYDVKM in the germline V gene. V shed 8 bases and J shed 0 bases, with 14 bases lying between them. Here the CDR3 DNA reads TGTGCCAGCTCCCTGGACGGAAGCTCCTACAATGAGCAGTTCTTC. This codes for CASSLDGSSYNEQFF.

The chain recombines TRBV5-1 with TRBJ1-2, with D perhaps matching TRBD1 (5 bases). The CDR3 contains 16 residues. CDR1 and CDR2 from the germline V gene are SGHRS and YFSETQ. Trimming cost V 0 bases and J 4 bases, with 16 bases left between them. The CDR3, as DNA: TGCGCCAGCAGCTTGGTTGGGACGGAGTTTATCTATGGCTACACCTTC. It codes for CASSLVGTEFIYGYTF.

The chain couples TRBV4-3 to TRBJ2-3; a possible D gene is TRBD2 (6 bases). The CDR3 is made up of 15 amino acids. Germline CDR1 and CDR2: LGHNA and YSLEER. V was cut by 1 base and J by 0 bases, with 8 bases left in between. The CDR3 DNA is TGCGCCAGCAGCCAAGTTAGCGGAAGCACAGATACGCAGTATTTT. Amino acid sequence: CASSQVSGSTDTQYF.

This clone was detected only once. The chain links TRBV7-3 to TRBJ2-1; possibly TRBD2 for D (5 bases). The V gene lost 5 bases and the J gene lost 2 bases, with 16 bases spanning the gap. This CDR3 has 16 residues. Germline V gene sequence: CDR1 SGHTA, CDR2 FQGTGA. CDR3 loop: CASSPGGGLAYNEQFF. As DNA, the CDR3 is TGTGCCAGCAGCCCCGGAGGAGGACTGGCCTACAATGAGCAGTTCTTC.

In its sample, this clone was seen once. The chain couples TRBV28 to TRBJ1-1; D is uncertain. Per the germline V gene, CDR1 is MDHEN and CDR2 is SYDVKM. V was pared by 6 bases and J by 10 bases, with 12 bases between. The CDR3 consists of 11 residues. The CDR3 DNA is TGTGCCAGCAGGAGGGCGCGAGGAGCTTTCTTT. Protein: CASRRARGAFF.

V usage is TRBV27 and J usage is TRBJ2-2, with TRBD2 as a possible D gene (7 bases). This CDR3 region has 16 residues. Between the trimmed V and J ends, which lost 7 bases and 4 bases, there was a span of 19 bases. Per germline, CDR1 MNHEY and CDR2 SMNVEV (reference sequence). The CDR3 here is CASTSREAGVTGELFF. CDR3 DNA sequence: TGTGCCAGCACGTCCCGGGAGGCAGGGGTCACCGGGGAGCTGTTTTTT.

The gene calls are TRBV28 and TRBJ2-7; TRBD2 might be the D (5 bases). V was shortened by 7 bases and J by 3 bases, with 10 bases between the two germline ends. This CDR3 contains 12 residues. CDR1 MDHEN and CDR2 SYDVKM come from the germline V gene. CDR3 region: CASKAGYYEQYF. As DNA, the CDR3 is TGTGCCAGCAAGGCGGGCTACTACGAGCAGTACTTC.

A single count supports this clone. The rearrangement joins TRBV7-9 to TRBJ2-5; the D is unclear. The CDR3 extends over 17 amino acids. The ends were cut back, 5 bases at V and 5 bases at J, with 24 bases in the middle. From germline, CDR1 is SEHNR and CDR2 FQNEAQ (reference sequence). The CDR3 loop is CASSQPEAKPERETQYF. The DNA of the CDR3 is TGTGCCAGCAGCCAGCCTGAGGCAAAACCAGAGAGGGAGACCCAGTACTTC.

The rearrangement joins TRBV6-6 to TRBJ2-7; D uncertain. CDR1 MNHNY and CDR2 SVGAGI come from the germline V gene (reference sequence). V lost 0 bases and J lost 1, with 10 bases in between. This CDR3 comprises 15 residues. In nucleotides, the CDR3 is TGTGCCAGCAGTTACTCCACTTTCGGGTCCTACGAGCAGTACTTC. Residues: CASSYSTFGSYEQYF.